This T cell receptor (beta chain) was recovered during a study of shared clonotypes between healthy human individuals (dated by TCRdb to 2018 to 2020). In terms of the full investigation: The cohort included three men and a couple of women between 18 and 49 years of age. The study deeply sequenced blood TCR repertoires of five healthy adults to estimate repertoire size and the extent of clonotype sharing between individuals. For each donor, CD4 naive and CD4 memory were each given three plates, CD8 naive was given two plates, and CD8 memory was given one plate. Each donor's leukapheresis produced roughly between about 0.8 and 8.9 billion PBMCs. Different laboratories and diverse techniques were used to prepare libraries and sequence TCR repertoires, to increase sequencing depth and limit assay-specific biases.

Results and caveats for the whole study, not just this receptor: Compared with non-shared clonotypes, the clonotypes found in all four sorted-subset donors had higher generation probabilities. Incomplete sequencing was indicated by rarefaction of sorted-subset datasets, despite the large sequencing depth. Based on pairwise subsampling, the degree of clonotype sharing among donors was expected to be affected by sequencing depth. Approximately 5% of naive CD4, approximately 3.7% of naive CD8, roughly 2.5% of memory CD4, and over 0.35% of memory CD8 clonotypes were shared across four donors. Larger estimated clonotype richness was generally found for naive subsets than for memory subsets. Only blood was sampled, and tissue TCR repertoires likely differ from those in blood. Because the study included a small number of donors, the genetic and exposure-history diversity represented was limited.

Donors were healthy HIV-negative adults with no recently reported acute infections or vaccinations. All donors were Caucasian adults living in Nashville, Tennessee, USA. Magnetic negative selection was used to enrich CD4+ T cells, after which naive cells were positively selected on CD45RA and the negative fraction became the memory subset. After blood collection by leukapheresis, PBMCs were isolated using Ficoll-Histopaque density gradient centrifugation and then cryopreserved in the vapor phase of liquid nitrogen. Purity and quantity of every magnetically sorted T cell population were checked by analytical flow cytometry. Genomic DNA was isolated from each sorted fraction and quantified by UV absorbance on a Nanodrop 2000c. As regards this clone: The antigen it recognizes is unknown. No much larger clonotype is one base removed from it; base qualities were not supplied.

Including the terminal cysteine and phenylalanine, the CDR3 comprises 14 residues. The sequence is cut down to CDR3 DNA, 42 bases in frame from base 1. Trimming at the junction amounts to 4 bases on V and 7 bases on J, and the germline ends lie 17 bases apart. Taken from the germline V gene, the CDR1 and CDR2 loops are MDHEN and SYDVKM. Using the deep immunoSEQ assay, multiplex PCR amplified TCR CDR3 regions from genomic DNA. For each cell subset, the extracted genomic DNA was distributed evenly across all wells of several immunoSEQ 96-well plates, and each plate served as one replicate. For sorted subsets, each replicate PCR was loaded with roughly 190 ng genomic DNA, equivalent to about 30,000 T cell genomes. The purified libraries were quantified using a Qubit 3.0 fluorometer, sized with a Bioanalyzer 2100, and then quantified again using the KAPA Library Quantification kit. A separate single-read 150-cycle Illumina NextSeq 550 flow cell was used to sequence each immunoSEQ 96-well plate. The paper's processing steps were these. Because the immunoSEQ output included only junctional sequences and no quality scores, the filtering could not be the same as the filtering used for full-length reads. To assign V/J genes and CDR3, sequences were annotated using PyIR, a Python wrapper for IgBLAST v1.9, with IMGT germline references. Any read was removed if the V/J assignment was weak (E-value above 1e-6), the CDR3 was missing, or the read contained stop codons, out-of-frame junctions, or ambiguous translated residues. A V3J clonotype was defined by an identical inferred V gene, J gene, and CDR3 amino acid sequence. To compute the percentage overlap between repertoires, the number of shared unique clonotypes was divided by the size of the smaller repertoire. RTK rarefaction, the Chao1 estimator, and Recon v2.1 estimates of unobserved clonotypes were used to assess repertoire richness. Generation probabilities for all TCRbeta clonotypes obtained by the gDNA method from a handful of donors were computed using OLGA. TCRdb took over this immuneACCESS table, retaining in-frame rearrangements with V and J assigned. Such tables are incomplete; in checked studies, under half of the missing clones stem from an unresolved V gene, and the remainder is unexplained. For V, J and clone size, that table is used; D and trimming come from the DNA. The sample table lists hundreds of thousands of clones, more than 95% of them with a count of one. 0.057% of the sample rests with the top ten.

This chain is built from TRBV28 and TRBJ2-7; TRBD2 is perhaps the D gene, given 6 matching bases. What was sequenced was naive CD4+ T cells sorted from blood. According to the study, the label for this sample's cell subset or site signals: CD45RA+ positively selected. The origin of this receptor is a woman between 25 and 40 years old in good health. In nucleotide form, the sequence is TGTGCCAGCAGTTCGGCAGCGGGTCTGGGTGAGCAGTACTTC. Its amino acids are CASSSAAGLGEQYF.